The rows below give T cell receptor beta chains drawn from one sample of a study of blood T cell repertoires in COVID-19. This table comes from immunoSEQ multiplex PCR, and its TCRdb copy is limited to in-frame clones, with some not included. The table records approximately 280,000 clones, about four fifths of them present only once. The sample consisted of peripheral blood. The receptors were gathered from a human donor with COVID-19, enrolled during active disease. The donor label of this sample is uncertain. The CDR3 runs from the conserved cysteine through the conserved F or W. The D gene is left open where the match is weak. Clone size is shown for a subset of rows, as once, few, many or a class of expanded clone.

d_call | j_call | clone_size | v_call | cdr3_length | cdr3_aa | cdr3_nt
- | TRBJ2-7 | - | TRBV15 | 16 | CATSRDEGGIIDEQYF | TGTGCCACCAGCAGAGATGAAGGAGGGATTATAGACGAGCAGTACTTC
- | TRBJ1-2 | - | TRBV7-8 | 16 | CASSVLATGANYGYTF | TGTGCCAGCAGCGTACTGGCGACAGGCGCTAACTATGGCTACACCTTC
TRBD1 | TRBJ1-2 | - | TRBV7-2 | 14 | CASSTRQGHYGYTF | TGTGCCAGCAGCACCCGACAGGGCCACTATGGCTACACCTTC
- | TRBJ2-7 | - | TRBV19 | 14 | CASSATGYSNEQYF | TGTGCCAGTAGTGCTACAGGGTATTCTAACGAGCAGTACTTC
- | TRBJ2-3 | - | TRBV11-1 | 15 | CASSFAGPSTDTQYF | TGTGCCAGCAGCTTTGCGGGACCCAGCACAGATACGCAGTATTTT
- | TRBJ1-5 | few | TRBV27 | 15 | CASRESQGTRQPQHF | TGTGCCAGCAGAGAGAGTCAGGGTACTCGGCAGCCCCAGCATTTT
TRBD1 | TRBJ1-1 | - | TRBV29-1 | 15 | CSVEGRGDRGSEAFF | TGCAGCGTTGAAGGACGTGGAGACAGGGGGTCTGAAGCTTTCTTT
- | TRBJ2-5 | once | TRBV7-6 | 13 | CASSLNRQETQYF | TGTGCCAGCAGCCTAAACAGGCAAGAGACCCAGTACTTC
TRBD1 | TRBJ1-2 | - | TRBV19 | 16 | CASSAPGTGGFYGYTF | TGTGCCAGTAGTGCCCCCGGGACAGGGGGGTTCTATGGCTACACCTTC
TRBD1 | TRBJ1-1 | once | TRBV19 | 13 | CASSLLGQGYAFF | TGTGCCAGTAGTTTATTGGGACAGGGATATGCTTTCTTT
- | TRBJ2-3 | - | TRBV5-4 | 15 | CASSPRRGEADTQYF | TGTGCCAGCAGCCCTCGGAGGGGAGAGGCAGATACGCAGTATTTT
TRBD2 | TRBJ2-5 | - | TRBV5-5 | 17 | CASSYTSGRINLETQYF | TGTGCCAGCAGCTACACTAGCGGGAGGATAAATTTAGAGACCCAGTACTTC
- | TRBJ2-7 | - | TRBV29-1 | 15 | CSKQHVPRRSYEQYF | TGCAGCAAGCAGCACGTCCCCAGGCGCTCCTACGAGCAGTACTTC
TRBD1 | TRBJ1-4 | - | TRBV30 | 15 | CAWSLPRDRDEKLFF | TGTGCCTGGAGTCTGCCAAGGGACAGGGATGAAAAACTGTTTTTT
- | TRBJ1-1 | - | TRBV27 | 14 | CASSIRQENTEAFF | TGTGCCAGCAGTATCCGACAGGAGAACACTGAAGCTTTCTTT
- | TRBJ2-1 | - | TRBV29-1 | 11 | CSVDGVDEQFF | TGCAGCGTTGACGGGGTCGATGAGCAGTTCTTC
TRBD2 | TRBJ2-1 | few | TRBV5-1 | 15 | CASSQGLATTGEQFF | TGCGCCAGCAGCCAGGGACTAGCCACCACGGGTGAGCAGTTCTTC
- | TRBJ2-4 | - | TRBV28 | 16 | CASSAASRVAKNIQYF | TGTGCCAGCAGTGCCGCTAGCCGGGTAGCCAAAAACATTCAGTACTTC
TRBD2 | TRBJ2-7 | - | TRBV2 | 15 | CASSGSGSGAYEQYF | TGTGCCAGCAGTGGAAGCGGGAGTGGGGCCTACGAGCAGTACTTC
- | TRBJ1-2 | - | TRBV28 | 13 | CASSYRANYGYTF | TGTGCCAGCAGTTACAGGGCCAACTATGGCTACACCTTC
TRBD2 | TRBJ2-3 | - | TRBV4-2 | 15 | CASSEAGGPTDTQYF | TGTGCCAGCAGCGAAGCGGGAGGCCCCACAGATACGCAGTATTTT
- | TRBJ2-3 | - | TRBV2 | 13 | CATDGVRTDTQYF | TGTGCCACCGACGGGGTACGCACAGATACGCAGTATTTT
TRBD2 | TRBJ2-7 | - | TRBV5-4 | 14 | CASSPDSGRREQYF | TGTGCCAGCAGCCCTGATAGCGGGAGGCGCGAGCAGTACTTC
- | TRBJ1-2 | - | TRBV3-1/TRBV3-2 | 13 | CASSQLVGGGYTF | TGTGCCAGCAGCCAGCTCGTCGGCGGTGGCTACACCTTC
- | TRBJ1-2 | - | TRBV5-1 | 13 | CASSSLTDYGYTF | TGCGCCAGCAGCTCCCTGACAGATTATGGCTACACCTTC
TRBD1 | TRBJ1-5 | - | TRBV19 | 17 | CATFRDRGGRGDQPQHF | TGTGCCACCTTCCGGGACAGGGGCGGTAGGGGCGATCAGCCCCAGCATTTT
TRBD2 | TRBJ2-7 | - | TRBV6-5 | 15 | CASSGTLAGGGEQYF | TGTGCCAGCAGCGGCACCTTAGCGGGAGGCGGGGAGCAGTACTTC
TRBD1 | TRBJ2-1 | - | TRBV11-2 | 14 | CASSLDRGPNEQFF | TGTGCCAGCAGCTTAGACAGGGGGCCCAATGAGCAGTTCTTC
- | TRBJ1-2 | - | TRBV28 | 12 | CASSLSGGVYTF | TGTGCCAGCAGTTTATCGGGGGGAGTGTACACCTTC
TRBD1 | TRBJ1-5 | - | TRBV7-2 | 15 | CASSLARDRNQPQHF | TGTGCCAGCAGCTTAGCCCGGGACAGGAATCAGCCCCAGCATTTT
TRBD1 | TRBJ1-2 | - | TRBV10-3 | 13 | CAIRNTGTDGYTF | TGTGCCATCAGGAACACCGGGACAGATGGCTACACCTTC
- | TRBJ1-6 | - | TRBV6-5 | 14 | CASAPGHLKSPLHF | TGTGCCAGCGCCCCCGGACATTTAAAATCACCCCTCCACTTT
- | TRBJ1-1 | many | TRBV5-1 | 13 | CASSEGQNTEAFF | TGCGCCAGCAGCGAGGGCCAGAACACTGAAGCTTTCTTT
TRBD1 | TRBJ1-1 | once | TRBV2 | 14 | CASSRDRGYTEAFF | TGTGCCAGCAGCAGGGACAGGGGTTACACTGAAGCTTTCTTT
TRBD1 | TRBJ1-2 | - | TRBV4-1 | 18 | CASSQEGHLSSGGTGYTF | TGCGCCAGCAGCCAAGAAGGGCACTTGAGTTCAGGGGGCACTGGCTACACCTTC
- | TRBJ2-1 | - | TRBV9 | 14 | CASSERTIYNEQFF | TGTGCCAGCAGTGAAAGGACTATTTACAATGAGCAGTTCTTC
TRBD1 | TRBJ2-7 | few | TRBV5-5 | 13 | CASTGQGAYEQYF | TGTGCCAGCACCGGACAGGGGGCCTACGAGCAGTACTTC
- | TRBJ2-5 | - | TRBV7-2 | 15 | CASSLMRHPRETQYF | TGTGCCAGCAGCTTAATGCGACACCCCAGGGAGACCCAGTACTTC
TRBD1 | TRBJ2-7 | - | TRBV6-5 | 15 | CASSRQGMPLDEQYF | TGTGCCAGCAGTCGACAGGGTATGCCATTGGACGAGCAGTACTTC
- | TRBJ1-5 | - | TRBV28 | 16 | CASSLNLQGPSQPQHF | TGTGCCAGCAGTTTGAATCTGCAGGGGCCCTCACAGCCCCAGCATTTT
TRBD1 | TRBJ2-2 | - | TRBV5-1 | 16 | CASSVDRGENTGELFF | TGCGCCAGCAGCGTTGACAGGGGCGAGAACACCGGGGAGCTGTTTTTT
- | TRBJ1-5 | - | TRBV12-3/TRBV12-4 | 13 | CASSLTGDQPQHF | TGTGCCAGCAGTTTAACGGGGGACCAGCCCCAGCATTTT
- | TRBJ1-1 | - | TRBV5-1 | 15 | CASSLGQGPYTEAFF | TGCGCCAGCAGCTTGGGGCAGGGGCCTTACACTGAAGCTTTCTTT
- | TRBJ1-4 | - | TRBV1 | 20 | CTSSQDLPGQGWLVDEKLFF | TGCACCAGCAGCCAAGATTTGCCGGGACAGGGGTGGTTGGTGGATGAAAAACTGTTTTTT
- | TRBJ2-5 | - | TRBV5-5 | 15 | CASSLGAGTEETQYF | TGTGCCAGCAGCTTGGGGGCTGGCACAGAAGAGACCCAGTACTTC
- | TRBJ1-2 | - | TRBV7-9 | 13 | CASSLLRSDGYTF | TGTGCCAGCAGCTTATTGAGGAGTGATGGCTACACCTTC
TRBD1 | TRBJ1-1 | - | TRBV27 | 14 | CASEGAGVNTEAFF | TGTGCCAGCGAGGGGGCAGGAGTGAACACTGAAGCTTTCTTT
- | TRBJ1-1 | - | TRBV19 | 14 | CASSIWTGNTEAFF | TGTGCCAGTAGTATTTGGACTGGGAACACTGAAGCTTTCTTT
- | TRBJ1-1 | - | TRBV30 | 13 | CAWRSGYITEAFF | TGTGCCTGGAGGTCAGGTTACATTACTGAAGCTTTCTTT
- | TRBJ1-2 | once | TRBV29-1 | 13 | CSVEGGRGYGYTF | TGCAGCGTTGAGGGGGGTAGGGGCTATGGCTACACCTTC
- | TRBJ2-6 | - | TRBV9 | 16 | CASSGPSGGLANVLTF | TGTGCCAGCAGCGGCCCCAGTGGGGGCTTGGCCAACGTCCTGACTTTC
TRBD2 | TRBJ2-1 | - | TRBV28 | 18 | CASSSRGGLAGEANEQFF | TGTGCCAGCAGTTCCAGGGGGGGACTAGCGGGAGAAGCCAATGAGCAGTTCTTC
TRBD1 | TRBJ1-4 | - | TRBV30 | 16 | CAWASGTGGPNEKLFF | TGTGCCTGGGCTTCCGGGACAGGGGGGCCTAATGAAAAACTGTTTTTT
- | TRBJ1-1 | - | TRBV19 | 15 | CASSIQGLGNTEAFF | TGTGCCAGTAGTATCCAGGGATTAGGGAACACTGAAGCTTTCTTT
- | TRBJ2-3 | - | TRBV3-1/TRBV3-2 | 16 | CASSQERAGVEDTQYF | TGTGCCAGCAGCCAGGAAAGGGCCGGGGTAGAAGATACGCAGTATTTT
- | TRBJ2-7 | - | TRBV30 | 11 | CAWTGVHEQYF | TGTGCCTGGACGGGGGTTCACGAGCAGTACTTC
TRBD1 | TRBJ2-7 | - | TRBV28 | 16 | CASSDPRGGTRYEQYF | TGTGCCAGCAGCGACCCACGAGGGGGCACTCGGTACGAGCAGTACTTC
- | TRBJ1-1 | - | TRBV14 | 11 | CASSARFEAFF | TGTGCCAGCAGCGCCCGGTTTGAAGCTTTCTTT
- | TRBJ2-3 | - | TRBV29-1 | 14 | CSVGADTSTDTQYF | TGCAGCGTTGGGGCAGATACTAGCACAGATACGCAGTATTTT
- | TRBJ1-2 | - | TRBV6-1 | 12 | CASSEPGYGYTF | TGTGCCAGCAGTGAACCGGGTTATGGCTACACCTTC